This TCR beta chain was recovered during a study of T-cell reconstitution after alpha-beta-depleted transplantation in children. The CDR3 runs 19 residues. The V gene end was trimmed by 1 base and the J gene end by 3 bases; junction bases not matched to a gene: 8. Preparation of the TCRbeta library involved a method that used unique molecular identifiers. TCRdb ran MiXCR on the PCR reads and lists one entry per CDR3 protein. The top ten clones hold 2% to 2.5% of a sample with some 500,000 distinct CDR3 sequences, 30% to 35% of them seen once. The source material was PBMCs from the stem cell graft donor, sampled from the stem cell graft. The receptor was isolated from a human donor who donated a stem cell graft to a child with aplastic anemia. The rearrangement links TRBV12-3 or TRBV12-4 to TRBJ2-1; 14 bases map to TRBD2. CDR3 DNA: TGTGCCAGCAGTTTAGGGGGACTAGCGGGAGAGGGGGACTACAATGAGCAGTTCTTC. Residues: CASSLGGLAGEGDYNEQFF.